Described below is a single T cell receptor beta chain sequence and its context. This clonotype was detected many times. What this receptor recognizes is not known. No base-level quality is on record; no much larger clone is a single base apart. TCR beta CDR3 regions were amplified from RNA transcripts. The first round of RT-PCR for the TCR CDR3 was performed with the HTBI primer set and the Qiagen OneStep RT-PCR kit. The libraries were constructed in a second round of multiplex PCR and then size-selected and purified. Sequencing of the libraries was done on an Illumina HiSeq2000 using paired-end 100 bp reads. The source study handled its data this way. SOAPnuke was used to process the raw data, with reads discarded if the reads contained adapters or uncalled bases, had a mean Phred below 15, or lacked an exact constant-primer or identifier match. COPE v1.2.5 was used to merge high-quality paired reads, and clonotypes were defined as unique nucleotide sequences. Clonotypes were aligned to IMGT TRBV, TRBD and TRBJ reference segments using MiTCR v1.1. The analysis was restricted to V-J combinations with a frequency above 0.0001, which together covered about 99% of the repertoires. A TCS score was defined as the ratio of F50 (clonal expansion) to E x V (chaos), with BLOSUM62-based TCRdist applied between CDR3 peptides within each V-J. Welch's t-statistics and random forest reduced 514 V-J features to roughly 13, which were used in a naive Bayes classifier (R e1071). Clones were called with MiXCR by TCRdb after fastp trimmed the public reads at Q25, and only in-frame beta chains were retained. Each entry merges the rows of one CDR3 protein and shows their most common DNA and genes. The V and J calls, along with clone size, are taken from TCRdb and not from the paper's own processing. The sample table holds hundreds of thousands of distinct CDR3 sequences, of which about 16% were seen once. The ten biggest clones cover around 28% of the sample.

This specimen belongs to a study of T cells in Graves' hyperthyroidism and ophthalmopathy (dated by TCRdb to about 2019). Background on the whole study: Peripheral blood samples were taken at initial diagnosis, before any treatment was given. For training and testing, the 100 or so patients in the discovery cohort were randomly divided in a 7:3 ratio. In more than 5 Graves' hyperthyroidism patients, the study also compared T-cell repertoires from thyroid tissue with T-cell repertoires from blood. Whether ophthalmopathy could be predicted prospectively was tested in an independent validation cohort made up of some 20 hyperthyroidism patients plus 17 patients who later progressed to ophthalmopathy. TCR Vbeta CDR3 sequencing of roughly 140 peripheral blood samples (over 40 ophthalmopathy, 75 hyperthyroidism and approximately 17 progressor patients) is reported in the paper. To identify distinguishing TCR V-J signatures, a discovery cohort of some 100 patients was used, comprising 43 with Graves' ophthalmopathy and around 57 with stable Graves' hyperthyroidism. Once sampling was done, hyperthyroidism patients were given methimazole at a starting dose of 30 mg daily, whereas ophthalmopathy patients were given high-dose intravenous methylprednisolone. Points the paper makes about the study in general: A 13 V-J signature model separated ophthalmopathy from stable hyperthyroidism, with approximately 87% sensitivity and 81.08% specificity in cross-validation and 80%/75% in testing. Most expanded thyroid clonotypes (frequency above 0.001) were also detected in blood, a finding suggesting that blood repertoires may reflect thyroid immune responses. In validation, progression to ophthalmopathy was predicted by the model with 70% to 71% sensitivity and 72.22% specificity, a median of about 6.8 months before onset. Sample size was not statistically predetermined, and blinding of investigators to group allocation was not performed.

In the ophthalmopathy patients, disease was moderately to severely active, with a Clinical Activity Score of 3 or more, a NOSPECS grade of 4 or more, and a duration of less than 3 months. Exclusion was applied to patients with uncontrolled infections, other autoimmune diseases, pregnancy or lactation. Diagnoses were based on clinical symptoms, serum thyroxine and TRAb, thyroid ultrasound and orbital computed tomography. PBMCs were separated from over 9 ml of fresh peripheral blood using Ficoll-Paque density gradient centrifugation. Trizol reagent was used to extract total RNA, and RNA quality was then checked on an Agilent 2100 Bioanalyzer. There are 13 amino acids in the CDR3, from cysteine to phenylalanine inclusive. Here the CDR3 DNA is all that survives: 39 bases in frame from base 1. Trimming at the junction amounts to 11 bases on V and 4 bases on J, and the germline ends lie 17 bases apart. CDR1 SNHLY and CDR2 FYNNEI were looked up in the germline V gene.

The chain couples TRBV2 to TRBJ2-5; the D call could be TRBD1 or TRBD2, with each sharing 5 bases. Sequencing input: blood. The receptor was derived from a woman aged 18-29 years with Graves' ophthalmopathy. The CDR3 protein is CAGQVGRTETQYF. The nucleotide sequence reads TGTGCCGGTCAAGTGGGACGGACAGAGACCCAGTACTTC.